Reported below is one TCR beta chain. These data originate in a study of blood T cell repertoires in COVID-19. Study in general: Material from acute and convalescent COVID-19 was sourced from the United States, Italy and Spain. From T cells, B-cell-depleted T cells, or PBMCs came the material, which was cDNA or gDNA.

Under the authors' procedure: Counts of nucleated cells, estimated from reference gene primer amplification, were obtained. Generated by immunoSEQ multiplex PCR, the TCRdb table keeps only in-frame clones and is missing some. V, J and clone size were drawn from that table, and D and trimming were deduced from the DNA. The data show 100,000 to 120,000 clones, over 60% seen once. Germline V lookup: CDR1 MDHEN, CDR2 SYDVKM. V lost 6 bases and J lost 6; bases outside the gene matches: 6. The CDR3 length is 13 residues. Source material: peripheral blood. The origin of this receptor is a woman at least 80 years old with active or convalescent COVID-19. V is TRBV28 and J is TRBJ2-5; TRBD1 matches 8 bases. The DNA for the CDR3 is TGTGCCAGCAGAGGACAGGGCGGAAAGACCCAGTACTTC. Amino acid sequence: CASRGQGGKTQYF.